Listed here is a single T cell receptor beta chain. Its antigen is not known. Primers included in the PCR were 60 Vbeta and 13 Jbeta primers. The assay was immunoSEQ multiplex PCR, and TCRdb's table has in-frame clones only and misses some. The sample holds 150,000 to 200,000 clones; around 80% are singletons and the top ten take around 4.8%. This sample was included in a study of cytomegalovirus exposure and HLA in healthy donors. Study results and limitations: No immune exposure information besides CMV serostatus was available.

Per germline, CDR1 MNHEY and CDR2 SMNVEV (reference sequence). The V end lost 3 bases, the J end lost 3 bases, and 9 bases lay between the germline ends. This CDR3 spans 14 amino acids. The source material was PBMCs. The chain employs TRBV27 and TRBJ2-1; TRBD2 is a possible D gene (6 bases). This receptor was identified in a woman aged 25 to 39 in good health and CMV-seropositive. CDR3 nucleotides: TGTGCCAGCAGTTTCGACGGGAGCTACAATGAGCAGTTCTTC. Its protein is CASSFDGSYNEQFF.